The 8 T cell receptor beta chains given below trace back to one sample, sequenced in a study of blood T cells in healthy people across ages. Together with a sample-barcoded 5' primer, a J-beta primer mix was included in a second PCR lasting about 7 to 11 cycles. TCRdb fed the 5' RACE reads into MiXCR, producing one record per CDR3 protein. This repertoire shows 700,000 or so distinct CDR3 sequences, over 20% found once; its top ten account for under 25%. Sequencing was done on a sample of blood. These receptors were obtained from a man between 65 and 80 years old in good health.

As concerns this clonotype: An end of the junction differs from the germline gene, which may be a read error. The chain links TRBV5-5 to TRBJ2-3; TRBD1 might be the D (6 bases). This CDR3 region has 14 residues. The germline gives CDR1 SGHKS, CDR2 YYEKEE (reference sequence). CDR3 residues: CASSLGGITDTRYF. The DNA for the CDR3 is TGTGCCAGCAGCCTAGGGGGAATCACAGATACGCGGTATTTT.

The chain combines TRBV2 with TRBJ1-2, with TRBD1 identical over 8 bases. Per the germline V gene, CDR1 is SNHLY and CDR2 is FYNNEI. The length of the CDR3 is 14 residues. J was trimmed by 7 bases and V by 6 bases; bases with no gene match: 10. For the CDR3, the DNA is TGTGCCAGCAGCCGAGATCGGACAGGGACTGGCTACACCTTC. This translates into CASSRDRTGTGYTF.

This clonotype came up a few times. The chain recombines TRBV5-1 with TRBJ2-3; possible D gene TRBD1, 6 bases. CDR3 length: 15 amino acids. Germline V CDR1 and CDR2: SGHRS, YFSETQ. Between the trimmed V and J ends, which lost 0 bases and 6 bases, there was a span of 14 bases. DNA of the CDR3: TGCGCCAGCAGCTTGGCGTCACAGGGTGGCGATACGCAGTATTTT. It specifies CASSLASQGGDTQYF.

This clonotype has only a few counts. This sequence joins TRBV28 and TRBJ2-4; D perhaps matches TRBD1 (5 bases). Trimming cost V 3 bases and J 8 bases, with 11 bases left between them. This CDR3 contains 13 residues. Per germline, CDR1 MDHEN and CDR2 SYDVKM. The CDR3 reads CASSLGQVDIQYF. The CDR3 coding sequence is TGTGCCAGCAGTTTGGGGCAGGTGGACATTCAGTACTTC.

This chain connects TRBV14 to TRBJ2-3; TRBD2 might be the D (6 bases). V was trimmed by 1 base and J by 2 bases, leaving 19 bases between them. Germline CDR1 and CDR2: SGHDN and FVKESK. The CDR3 spans 18 residues. The CDR3 sequence: CASSQGYQGGPLTDTQYF. In nucleotides, the CDR3 is TGTGCCAGCAGCCAAGGTTATCAGGGAGGCCCACTCACAGATACGCAGTATTTT.

V is TRBV10-2 and J is TRBJ2-2; tentatively, D is TRBD2 (5 bases). The ends were cut back, 7 bases at V and 7 bases at J, with 10 bases in the middle. This CDR3 contains 12 residues. Germline CDR1 WSHSY, CDR2 SAAADI. Written as DNA, the CDR3 is TGCGCCAGCACAGAGGGTGGCGGGGAGCTGTTTTTT. This encodes CASTEGGGELFF.

This clonotype was seen repeatedly, ten times or more. This sequence joins TRBV12-3 or TRBV12-4 and TRBJ1-1; no clear D. The CDR3 runs to 14 residues. Trimming left V 3 bases short and J 3 bases short, with 11 bases between. CDR3 DNA sequence: TGTGCCAGCAGTTTCGGCTATACGGACACTGAAGCTTTCTTT. It is translated as CASSFGYTDTEAFF.

This clonotype appeared once. This chain joins TRBV5-1 and TRBJ2-6; 11 nucleotides agree with TRBD1. The junction had 9 bases not matched to a gene; V was cut back by 4 bases and J by 0 bases. The CDR3 covers 19 residues. Germline V gives CDR1 SGHRS, CDR2 YFSETQ. The CDR3 is CASSPRTGGVYSGANVLTF. The CDR3 coding sequence is TGCGCCAGCAGCCCCCGGACAGGGGGCGTCTACTCTGGGGCCAACGTCCTGACTTTC.